This T cell receptor (beta chain) was documented in a study of vaccination and CD4 T cells after COVID-19. Study-level background: Cultures acting as controls obtained a CEFX pool, an HIV-1 Nef pool, or no peptide.

At the Johns Hopkins FTIC core, DNA taken from cultured CD4+ T cells was sequenced by way of the Oncomine TCR Beta short-read assay. Cultures of CD4+ T cells served as the source for extracting genomic DNA. Using its own MiXCR run on the PCR reads, TCRdb lists one record per CDR3 protein. Of fewer than 9,500 distinct CDR3 sequences detected, 35% appear once; the ten largest clones hold about 28%. This clonotype appeared a few times. Its matching antigen is unknown. Study conclusions and caveats: The median number of SARS-CoV-2-reactive clonotypes increased from approximately 21 to 38, a change that did not reach significance.

Indicated treatment: approximately 11-day PBMC culture with coronavirus spike peptide pools or control peptides (ViraFEST assay). CD4+ T lymphocytes from the unexposed donor were collected before the COVID-19 pandemic (2011-2018). ViraFEST sequenced TCRs after peptide-pool expansion of antigen-specific T cells. The culture of 2 million to 2.5 million PBMCs per well included 8 to 10 IU/ml IL-2 and about 10 ug/ml peptide pools. Germline V CDR1 and CDR2: LGHNA, YNFKEQ. Between the trimmed V and J ends, which lost 0 bases and 7 bases, there was a span of 13 bases. The CDR3 is 16 amino acids. Specimen: CD4+ T cells from blood, cultured in vitro. The source is a human donor in good health. The rearrangement uses TRBV4-2 and TRBJ1-6; D gene unclear. CDR3 protein: CASSQEGRTSNSPLHF. CDR3 nucleotides: TGTGCCAGCAGCCAAGAGGGCAGGACGTCGAATTCACCCCTCCACTTT.